Below, one TCR beta chain is given with its context. CDR1 MNHNS and CDR2 SASEGT come from the germline V gene. CDR3 length: 14 amino acids. V was pared by 4 bases and J by 5 bases, with 12 bases between. This entry is derived from a study of cytomegalovirus exposure and HLA in healthy donors. This PCR relied on a set of 60 Vbeta primers and 13 Jbeta primers. Clones were read by immunoSEQ multiplex PCR, and TCRdb kept only the in-frame ones, dropping some. Of 90,000 to 140,000 clones listed, roughly 80% are singletons. V and J are TRBV6-1 and TRBJ1-5; a weak D match, TRBD1 (6 bases). The material sequenced was PBMCs. This TCR derives from a young man in good health and CMV-seropositive. This CDR3 is CASSGSGQYQPQHF. The CDR3, as DNA: TGTGCCAGCAGTGGCTCCGGACAGTATCAGCCCCAGCATTTT.